This entry concerns a single T cell receptor (beta chain). The antigen is not known. Each of the sorted populations had a purity greater than 95%. Reverse transcribing all isolated RNA meant expressed TCRB transcripts were sequenced. Assay: immunoSEQ multiplex PCR; the TCRdb copy retains only in-frame clones and omits some. The table records under 550,000 clones, about an eighth of them present only once. The data were taken from a study of beta chain features in type 1 diabetes. The germline CDR1 and CDR2 sequences are SNHLY and FYNNEI. CDR3 length equals 15 residues. Trimming took 1 base from V and 2 from J, leaving 9 bases between them. Study-wide results and caveats: The analysis here could not establish whether HLA type shapes TCRB rearrangement. In comparison with healthy donors, patients had naive, central memory and Treg TCRB repertoires that appeared more similar.

Sequencing was performed on naive CD4+ T cells from blood. The chain has TRBV2 and TRBJ2-4; D is undetermined. This receptor was taken from a woman younger than 35 in good health. DNA of the CDR3: TGTGCCAGCAGTGAAGGTCTGGGAACCAAAAACATTCAGTACTTC. This gives the protein CASSEGLGTKNIQYF.